This TCR beta chain was sequenced for a study of blood T cells in healthy people across ages (dated by TCRdb to the mid-2010s). Looking at the study overall: In model experiments, template switching captured roughly one uniquely barcoded TCR beta cDNA molecule for every two T cells. Age-related changes in TCR beta repertoire diversity were measured in the study by deep sequencing normalized with unique cDNA molecular identifiers. Four age groups were formed from the donors: young (average approximately 15 years), middle-aged (around 39), aged (about 62) and long-lived (approximately 78). Donors of different ages were randomly distributed across sequencing lanes to avoid experimental bias. Two additional independent replicas of 1 million unique cDNA reads from the same blood draw were analyzed for two donors (one aged 18 to 30 and one aged 80 or older). Paper-wide results and their limitations: Donor CMV infection status was unknown, potentially confounding age-related changes in expanded clonotypes. Compared with the aged group, more naive CD4+ T cells, fewer expanded clones and increased TCR diversity were shown by the long-lived group, suggesting age selection. Bulk unsorted PBMC profiling prevented conclusive comparison of naive and antigen-experienced compartments. Observed TCR beta diversity per million T cells fell roughly linearly with age, and a significant reduction was already apparent by age approximately 41. Estimates of total diversity based on one million sequenced T cells were regarded as lower bounds and as underestimates. There was a strong correlation between observed TCR beta diversity and the percentage of naive T cells measured by flow cytometry.

Donors were a few dozen systemically healthy Caucasian individuals from Russia aged roughly 6 to 100 years. Around 9.8 milliliters of peripheral blood were collected from each donor into EDTA-treated Vacutainer tubes. Ficoll-Paque density-gradient centrifugation was used to isolate PBMCs, with at least 6.5 million per sample. Total RNA was extracted from PBMCs with Trizol reagent, with at least 6 micrograms obtained per sample. The percentages of naive CD45RAhigh/CD27high T cells were determined by flow cytometry on a PBMC aliquot from every donor. Library generation was performed with 5' RACE. The reads were generated on an Illumina HiSeq 2500. A second PCR of roughly 7 to 11 cycles was performed with a sample-barcoded 5' primer and a J-beta primer mix. A unique molecular identifier was introduced onto each TCR beta cDNA molecule by a template-switch 5' adaptor carrying 12 random nucleotides. Each sample yielded at least 3 million CDR3-containing paired-end reads. The Mint cDNA synthesis kit, primed by a TRBC-specific oligonucleotide, was used to synthesize first-strand cDNA from all RNA. Following uracil-DNA glycosylase treatment, a first 18-cycle PCR with universal primers M1SS and BC2_uni_R was performed on all cDNA. Under the source paper's analysis protocol: For normalization, 1 million high-quality reads were randomly selected from each sample, with every read carrying a distinct molecular identifier. Instead of being binned into consensus sequences, reads that shared molecular identifiers were thrown out. MiTCR, with a Q25 quality threshold and the strictest error-elimination algorithm, was used for CDR3 identification, clonotype clustering and error correction. A nonparametric unseen species model with Euler transformation was used to estimate lower-bound total TCR beta diversity. TCRdb redid the processing of the public reads, applying fastp at Q25 and MiXCR, and retained in-frame beta chains. Entries that share a CDR3 protein sequence are merged under the most common genes and DNA. TCRdb, not the authors, supplied the V and J calls. The sample data list about 1.8 million distinct CDR3 sequences, and roughly 50% of these were observed just once. Approximately 2.1% of the sample rests with the top ten.

Notes on this clonotype: It lacks a known antigen. The input lacks base qualities; no much larger clone sits a single base away.

Material: blood. This TCR was sampled from a woman in her thirties or forties in good health.

CDR3 region: CASKNGGMVETQYF. The sequenced DNA: TGTGCCAGCAAAAACGGGGGCATGGTGGAGACCCAGTACTTC. This chain joins TRBV6-2 or TRBV6-3 to TRBJ2-5; the D gene could be either TRBD1 or TRBD2, each agreeing at 6 bases. Inclusive of the bounding cysteine and phenylalanine, the CDR3 is 14 residues long. Just the 42-base CDR3 DNA is kept, in frame starting at base 1. V drops 7 bases and J drops 5 bases, leaving 17 bases in between. CDR1 and CDR2, per the germline V gene, are MNHEY and SVGEGT.